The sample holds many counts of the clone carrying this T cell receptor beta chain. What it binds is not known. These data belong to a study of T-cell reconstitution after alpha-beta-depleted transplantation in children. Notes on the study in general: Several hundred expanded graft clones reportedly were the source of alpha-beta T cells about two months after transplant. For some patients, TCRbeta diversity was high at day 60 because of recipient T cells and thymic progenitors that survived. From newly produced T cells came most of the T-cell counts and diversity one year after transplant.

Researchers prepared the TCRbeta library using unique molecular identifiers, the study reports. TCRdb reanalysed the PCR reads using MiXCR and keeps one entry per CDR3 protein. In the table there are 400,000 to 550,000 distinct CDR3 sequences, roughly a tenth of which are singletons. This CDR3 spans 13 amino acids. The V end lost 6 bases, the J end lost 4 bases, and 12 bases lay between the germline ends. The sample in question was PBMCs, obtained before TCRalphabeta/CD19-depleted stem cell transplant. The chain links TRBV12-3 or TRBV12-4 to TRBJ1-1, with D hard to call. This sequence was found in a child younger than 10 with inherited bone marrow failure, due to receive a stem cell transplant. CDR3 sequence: CASSLGRATEAFF. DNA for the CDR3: TGTGCCAGCAGCCTCGGGCGGGCCACTGAAGCTTTCTTT.